This T cell receptor (beta chain) was profiled in a study of T cells in Graves' hyperthyroidism and ophthalmopathy. Clinical symptoms, serum thyroxine and TRAb, thyroid ultrasound and orbital computed tomography together formed the diagnostic basis. Each 10 ml fresh peripheral blood draw supplied the PBMCs. It was RNA transcripts that yielded the amplified TCR beta CDR3 regions. The TCR CDR3 first-round RT-PCR relied on the HTBI primer set. TCRdb called the multiplex PCR reads again in MiXCR, with one record for every CDR3 protein. The sample contains about 680,000 distinct CDR3 sequences, 35% of which appear only once. The sample consisted of blood. This TCR derives from a middle-aged woman with Graves' hyperthyroidism.

The CDR3 DNA follows: TGTGCCAGCACCCTCGGGACAGGGGGGTATGGCTACACCTTC. Protein: CASTLGTGGYGYTF. This chain joins TRBV6-5 and TRBJ1-2; 11 bases fit TRBD1. This CDR3 region has 14 residues. Losses at the gene ends were 7 bases for V and 5 bases for J; bases not matched to a gene: 6. Germline CDR1 and CDR2: MNHEY and SVGAGI.